The 5 T cell receptor beta chains presented below share a single source sample, sequenced in a study of cytomegalovirus exposure and HLA in healthy donors. With 60 Vbeta and 13 Jbeta primers, the PCR was carried out. Profiled with immunoSEQ multiplex PCR; TCRdb holds only in-frame clones, not every one. The data show over 150,000 clones, 65% to 85% seen once. The sequenced material came from PBMCs. These receptors originate from a boy aged 2-15 years in good health and CMV-seronegative.

This clone was seen once. The V call is TRBV29-1, the J call TRBJ2-3, with TRBD2 as a possible D gene (5 bases). The germline V gene has CDR1 SQVTM and CDR2 ANQGSEA. The ends were cut back, 5 bases at V and 10 bases at J, with 13 bases in the middle. The CDR3 runs 11 residues. As DNA, the CDR3 is TGCAGCGTTCCGGAGGCAGGAGCGCAGTATTTT. Protein: CSVPEAGAQYF.

The V and J genes are TRBV7-2 and TRBJ1-4; 7 nucleotides line up with TRBD1. The CDR3 sequence is 15 residues long. Germline values: CDR1 SGHTA, CDR2 FQGNSA. The V and J ends lost 1 base and 8 bases, in that order; junction bases with no gene match: 7. The CDR3: CASSLGGAGGEKLFF. DNA of the CDR3: TGTGCCAGCAGCTTAGGAGGGGCAGGGGGGGAAAAACTGTTTTTT. Supplemented by reference TRBV7-2 and TRBJ1-4, the full variable domain reads GAGVSQSPSNKVTEKGKDVELRCDPISGHTALYWYRQSLGQGLEFLIYFQGNSAPDKSGLPSDRFSAERTGGSVSTLTIQRTQQEDSAVYLCASSLGGAGGEKLFFGSGTQLSVL.

The chain carries TRBV6-1 and TRBJ2-1, with D unresolved. Deletions cut 4 bases from V and 2 bases from J, with 6 bases between. The CDR3 covers 13 residues. Germline CDR1 MNHNS, CDR2 SASEGT. The CDR3 DNA reads TGTGCCAGCAGTGCTTCAGCCTACAATGAGCAGTTCTTC. Protein sequence: CASSASAYNEQFF.

The chain is built from TRBV9 and TRBJ2-1; D is possibly TRBD2 (6 bases). Germline CDR1 and CDR2: SGDLS and YYNGEE. The CDR3 has 16 residues. V was cut by 0 bases and J by 7 bases, with 17 bases left in between. This chain's CDR3 is CASSVDTSLIENEQFF. The CDR3 DNA is TGTGCCAGCAGCGTAGATACTAGCCTAATTGAGAATGAGCAGTTCTTC.

The genes are TRBV6-1 and TRBJ2-7; TRBD2 might be the D (6 bases). CDR3 size: 15 residues. Germline V gene sequence: CDR1 MNHNS, CDR2 SASEGT. Trimming removed 3 bases at V and 4 bases at J, with 16 bases between. The CDR3 loop reads CASSDAGLLLYEQYV. As DNA, the CDR3 is TGTGCCAGCAGTGATGCGGGACTTCTTCTTTACGAGCAGTACGTC.